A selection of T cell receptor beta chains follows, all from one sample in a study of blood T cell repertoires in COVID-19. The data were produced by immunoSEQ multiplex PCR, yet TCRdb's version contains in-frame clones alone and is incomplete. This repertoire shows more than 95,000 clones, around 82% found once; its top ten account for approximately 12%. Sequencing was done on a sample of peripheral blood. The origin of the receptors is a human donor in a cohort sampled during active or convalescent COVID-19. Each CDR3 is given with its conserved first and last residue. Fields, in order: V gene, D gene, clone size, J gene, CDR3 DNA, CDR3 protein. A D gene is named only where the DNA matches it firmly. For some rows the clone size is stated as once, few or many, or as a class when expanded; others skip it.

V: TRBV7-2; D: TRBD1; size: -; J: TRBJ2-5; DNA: TGTGCCAGCAGCTCGGGACAGGTGGGGGAGACCCAGTACTTC; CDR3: CASSSGQVGETQYF
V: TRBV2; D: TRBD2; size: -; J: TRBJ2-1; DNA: TGTGCCAGCAGTTTACTAGCGGGGGGGAATGAGCAGTTCTTC; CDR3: CASSLLAGGNEQFF
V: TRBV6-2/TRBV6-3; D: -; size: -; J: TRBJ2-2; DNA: TGTGCCAGCAGTTACTCGACTCTCTGGTCCGGGGAGCTGTTTTTT; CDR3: CASSYSTLWSGELFF
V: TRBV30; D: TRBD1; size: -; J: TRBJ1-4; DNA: TGTGCCTGGAGCGAGGTCCTCCAGGGACAGGAAAAACTGTTTTTT; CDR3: CAWSEVLQGQEKLFF
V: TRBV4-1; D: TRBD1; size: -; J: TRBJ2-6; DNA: TGCGCCAGCAGCCCCCCCGGCCCGGGACAGGGCCCAACTGGGGCCAACGTCCTGACTTTC; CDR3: CASSPPGPGQGPTGANVLTF
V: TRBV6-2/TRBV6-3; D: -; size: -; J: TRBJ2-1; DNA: TGTGCCAGCAGTGGCTTAGCGGCCGACTCCTACAATGAGCAGTTCTTC; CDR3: CASSGLAADSYNEQFF
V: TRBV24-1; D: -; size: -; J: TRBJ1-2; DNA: TGTGCCACCAGTGATCCTAACAGGAATGGCTACACCTTC; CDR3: CATSDPNRNGYTF
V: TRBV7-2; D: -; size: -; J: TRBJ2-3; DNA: TGTGCCAGCAGCCCCTCGTTGCTACAGAAAGATACGCAGTATTTT; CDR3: CASSPSLLQKDTQYF
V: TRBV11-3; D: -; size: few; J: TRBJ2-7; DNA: TGTGCCAGCAGCTTAGGGTCGGGGAGTTACGAGCAGTACTTC; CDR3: CASSLGSGSYEQYF
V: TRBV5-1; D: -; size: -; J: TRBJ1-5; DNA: TGCGCCAGCAGCTTGGAGGCAGGGTCGGGCCAGCCCCAGCATTTT; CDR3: CASSLEAGSGQPQHF
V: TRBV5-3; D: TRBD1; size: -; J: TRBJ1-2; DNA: TGTGCCAGAAGCAAAAAGACAGGGGAGGGGTACGGCTACACCTTC; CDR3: CARSKKTGEGYGYTF
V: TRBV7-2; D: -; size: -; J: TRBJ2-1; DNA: TGTGCCAGCAGCTTATTGGGGGTGGGGCGGGGCAATGAGCAGTTCTTC; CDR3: CASSLLGVGRGNEQFF
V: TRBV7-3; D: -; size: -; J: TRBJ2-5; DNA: TGTGCCAGCAGCCCTCCGGGGGTTGAGACCCAGTACTTC; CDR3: CASSPPGVETQYF